Each of the 30 T cell receptor beta chains below was sequenced from the same sample in a study of radiotherapy plus CTLA-4 blockade in lung cancer. Only in-frame clones appear in the TCRdb table, and some are missing; sequencing was by immunoSEQ multiplex PCR. This sample has approximately 85,000 clones, with about 90% found just once. Sequencing was performed on peripheral blood, taken from a patient treated with radiotherapy plus ipilimumab. The receptors originated from a human donor with non-small cell lung cancer who had a partial response to radiotherapy plus ipilimumab.

This clone was counted once. The chain carries TRBV28 and TRBJ1-5; unclear D gene. The CDR3 runs to 15 residues. Between the trimmed V and J ends, which lost 5 bases and 9 bases, there was a span of 20 bases. CDR1 is MDHEN, CDR2 SYDVKM, per germline. The CDR3 coding sequence is TGTGCCAGCAGTCCGTCCCTTAAACCCGAGAGGCCCCAGCATTTT. Its protein product is CASSPSLKPERPQHF.

This chain connects TRBV7-3 to TRBJ2-2; 10 bases align to TRBD1. Per the germline V gene, CDR1 is SGHTA and CDR2 is FQGTGA. The V and J ends lost 4 bases and 5 bases, in that order; junction bases with no gene match: 1. The CDR3 runs to 14 residues. CDR3 nucleotides: TGTGCCAGCAGCTCGGACAGGGGGACCGGGGAGCTGTTTTTT. It yields the protein CASSSDRGTGELFF.

This chain joins TRBV25-1 and TRBJ2-1; 7 bases are a match to TRBD2. The CDR3 loop spans 15 amino acids. Trimming removed 5 bases from V and 0 bases from J; junction bases left unmatched: 4. Germline CDR1 and CDR2: MGHDK and SYGVNS. In DNA, the CDR3 is TGTGCCAGCAGTAAAGCGGGAAGCTCCTACAATGAGCAGTTCTTC. This sequence encodes CASSKAGSSYNEQFF.

This clone was observed a handful of times. This chain links TRBV19 with TRBJ2-7; 7 positions agree with TRBD1. With 3 bases clipped from V and 2 bases from J, the junction kept 7 bases outside the gene matches. Germline CDR1 reads LNHDA; CDR2 reads SQIVND (reference sequence). This CDR3 is built from 15 residues. Written as DNA, the CDR3 is TGTGCCAGTAGTATTCCCGGGACAGCCGCCTACGAGCAGTACTTC. This sequence encodes CASSIPGTAAYEQYF.

This sequence joins TRBV19 and TRBJ2-1, with 9 bases identical to TRBD1. Germline CDR1 LNHDA, CDR2 SQIVND (reference sequence). Trimming took 6 bases from V and 4 from J; bases not matched to a gene: 7. The CDR3 covers 15 residues. CDR3 protein: CASSTGGAGYNEQFF. For the CDR3, the DNA is TGTGCCAGTAGCACAGGGGGCGCCGGGTACAATGAGCAGTTCTTC.

The V and J genes are TRBV2 and TRBJ1-1, with 8 bases identical to TRBD1. The CDR3 covers 13 residues. Germline CDR1 is SNHLY and CDR2 is FYNNEI. Trimming cost V 4 bases and J 7 bases; bases outside gene matches: 5. The CDR3 protein is CASSGDRGIEAFF. The CDR3 DNA is TGTGCCAGCAGTGGTGACAGGGGAATTGAAGCTTTCTTT.

The chain uses TRBV5-1 and TRBJ2-4; 7 nucleotides line up with TRBD2. Germline CDR1 SGHRS, CDR2 YFSETQ. Trimming cost V 0 bases and J 0 bases; bases outside gene matches: 15. The CDR3 consists of 20 residues. CDR3 in DNA: TGCGCCAGCAGCTTGGAGCGGGCCGGGAGGACTTCCCTAGCCAAAAACATTCAGTACTTC. Protein product: CASSLERAGRTSLAKNIQYF.

Written as DNA, the CDR3 is TGTGCCACCACGACAGGGGGAACTTCCTACGAGCAGTACTTC. As protein: CATTTGGTSYEQYF. The chain employs TRBV28 and TRBJ2-7; TRBD1 matches 9 bases. This CDR3 comprises 14 residues. The germline CDR1 and CDR2 sequences are MDHEN and SYDVKM. J lost 1 base, V lost 10 bases, and 8 bases had no gene match.

The chain is built from TRBV10-2 and TRBJ2-7; perhaps TRBD1 as D (6 bases). The CDR3 runs to 11 residues. Between the trimmed V and J ends, which lost 5 bases and 13 bases, there was a span of 15 bases. CDR1 WSHSY and CDR2 SAAADI come from the germline V gene. CDR3: CASSQLDSSYF. CDR3 DNA sequence: TGCGCCAGCAGTCAGTTGGACAGTAGTTACTTC.

The rearrangement links TRBV2 to TRBJ2-1, with TRBD2 matching over 12 bases. The CDR3 sequence is 17 residues long. J gave up 5 bases and V 4 bases, and 9 bases lay outside the gene matches. Germline assignment: CDR1 SNHLY and CDR2 FYNNEI. The CDR3 region is CASSAPGLAGPHNEQFF. As DNA, the CDR3 is TGTGCCAGCAGTGCCCCGGGACTAGCGGGTCCCCACAATGAGCAGTTCTTC.

The chain recombines TRBV2 with TRBJ1-1; 7 nucleotides line up with TRBD1. The V gene's germline CDR1 is SNHLY and CDR2 FYNNEI. The V gene end was trimmed by 7 bases and the J gene end by 6 bases; junction bases not matched to a gene: 11. This CDR3 region has 14 residues. The CDR3 spells CASKKGSQGAEAFF. CDR3 nucleotides: TGTGCCAGCAAGAAGGGATCCCAGGGGGCTGAAGCTTTCTTT.

This clone was observed a single time. The chain links TRBV6-5 to TRBJ2-2; possible D gene TRBD1, 5 bases. Germline V gene sequence: CDR1 MNHEY, CDR2 SVGAGI. Trimming removed 7 bases from V and 13 bases from J, with 13 bases in between. This CDR3 has 11 residues. DNA of the CDR3: TGTGCCAGCACCTCCGCAGGGTTGCTGTTTTTT. Protein product: CASTSAGLLFF.

The chain combines TRBV6-5 with TRBJ2-2, with 7 positions matching TRBD2. Germline V CDR1 and CDR2: MNHEY, SVGAGI. V lost 7 bases and J lost 4; bases outside the gene matches: 6. The CDR3 covers 14 residues. The CDR3 coding sequence is TGTGCCAGCACCCAGGGCGGGGGCACCGGGGAGCTGTTTTTT. It yields the protein CASTQGGGTGELFF.

The chain uses TRBV5-6 and TRBJ1-1; 9 nucleotides match TRBD1. V shed 7 bases and J 4 bases; nucleotides not matched to a gene: 5. Germline-derived CDR1 and CDR2 are SGHDT and YYEEEE. The CDR3 covers 13 residues. As DNA, the CDR3 is TGTGCCAGCCTTATGACAGGGGGCACTGAAGCTTTCTTT. Translation: CASLMTGGTEAFF.

The gene calls are TRBV6-5 and TRBJ1-5, with D hard to call. The CDR3 sequence is 16 residues long. Germline V gene lookup returns CDR1 MNHEY and CDR2 SVGAGI. Trimming pared 0 bases from V and 9 bases from J, leaving 18 bases between. This CDR3 reads CASSYSTRQPLWPQHF. The CDR3, as DNA: TGTGCCAGCAGTTACTCGACTAGGCAGCCTCTTTGGCCCCAGCATTTT.

The chain has TRBV7-9 and TRBJ1-1; D may be TRBD1 (6 bases). Trimming cost V 8 bases and J 3 bases, with 19 bases left between them. Germline CDR1 and CDR2: SEHNR and FQNEAQ (reference sequence). The CDR3 loop spans 15 amino acids. The CDR3 is CASPPPPTGHTEAFF. The CDR3 nucleotides read TGTGCCAGCCCACCCCCCCCCACAGGGCACACTGAAGCTTTCTTT.

This clone was detected only once. The rearrangement links TRBV7-9 to TRBJ1-2; TRBD1 agrees at 9 bases. V was pared by 5 bases and J by 7 bases, with 14 bases of the junction left unmatched. Germline V gives CDR1 SEHNR, CDR2 FQNEAQ (reference sequence). This CDR3 is 16 amino acids long. The CDR3 protein is CASSTLPGTGFFGYTF. The CDR3 region has the DNA TGTGCCAGCAGCACACTCCCCGGGACAGGGTTCTTTGGCTACACCTTC.

V usage is TRBV5-1 and J usage is TRBJ2-7, with 9 bases aligning to TRBD2. This CDR3 has 16 amino acids. Germline values: CDR1 SGHRS, CDR2 YFSETQ. The junction had 7 bases not matched to a gene; V was cut back by 0 bases and J by 3 bases. This chain's CDR3 is CASSLDRTSVYYEQYF. CDR3 in DNA: TGCGCCAGCAGCTTGGATAGGACTAGCGTCTACTACGAGCAGTACTTC.

The genes are TRBV10-3 and TRBJ2-7; 10 positions agree with TRBD1. Germline assignment: CDR1 ENHRY and CDR2 SYGVKD. This CDR3 contains 14 residues. With V trimmed by 4 bases and J by 5 bases, 5 bases remained unmatched. CDR3 DNA sequence: TGTGCCATCAGTGGACAGGGGGCGACAAACGAGCAGTACGTC. It translates to CAISGQGATNEQYV.

The chain links TRBV11-2 to TRBJ2-1; 8 bases fit TRBD2. V shed 5 bases and J 9 bases; nucleotides not matched to a gene: 15. The CDR3 has 16 residues. Germline CDR1 and CDR2: SGHAT and FQNNGV. This CDR3 reads CASSPGRGLGYGEQFF. The CDR3, as DNA: TGTGCCAGCAGCCCAGGGCGGGGACTAGGATATGGTGAGCAGTTCTTC.

This clone came up once. This chain uses TRBV7-9 with TRBJ2-7, with 7 bases matching TRBD1. The CDR3 has 14 residues. The V and J ends lost 3 bases and 2 bases, in that order; junction bases with no gene match: 4. Germline V gives CDR1 SEHNR, CDR2 FQNEAQ (reference sequence). The DNA for the CDR3 is TGTGCCAGCAGCTTCGACCAGGGGGCCTACGAGCAGTACTTC. Translation: CASSFDQGAYEQYF.

This clone was seen a handful of times. This sequence joins TRBV5-1 and TRBJ2-3; 8 bases line up with TRBD1. Germline V gives CDR1 SGHRS, CDR2 YFSETQ. This CDR3 region has 15 residues. The J segment lost 3 bases and the V segment lost 4 bases, leaving 7 bases of the junction unmatched. Here the CDR3 DNA reads TGCGCCAGCAGCCGAAACGGACAGGGAACAGATACGCAGTATTTT. Protein sequence: CASSRNGQGTDTQYF.

The rearrangement uses TRBV7-3 and TRBJ1-5, with D perhaps matching TRBD1 (6 bases). The ends were cut back, 1 base at V and 2 bases at J, with 6 bases in the middle. The CDR3 runs 14 residues. The germline gives CDR1 SGHTA, CDR2 FQGTGA. The CDR3 is CASSLKGGNQPQHF. The CDR3 nucleotides read TGTGCCAGCAGCTTAAAGGGGGGCAATCAGCCCCAGCATTTT.

The chain links TRBV5-1 to TRBJ1-1, with 8 bases aligning to TRBD1. After removal of 6 bases from V and 1 base from J, the junction contained 5 bases not matched to a gene. This CDR3 comprises 14 residues. Germline V gives CDR1 SGHRS, CDR2 YFSETQ. CDR3 sequence (DNA): TGCGCCAGCAAAGGGCAGGGGGCGAACACTGAAGCTTTCTTT. It encodes CASKGQGANTEAFF. Using reference TRBV5-1 and TRBJ1-1 for the parts outside the CDR3, the full variable domain is KAGVTQTPRYLIKTRGQQVTLSCSPISGHRSVSWYQQTPGQGLQFLFEYFSETQRNKGNFPGRFSGRQFSNSRSEMNVSTLELGDSALYLCASKGQGANTEAFFGQGTRLTVV.

This clone was seen once. The chain couples TRBV7-3 to TRBJ2-3; D is ambiguous. The CDR3 is 14 amino acids. In germline, CDR1 is SGHTA, CDR2 FQGTGA. Trimming cost V 5 bases and J 2 bases, with 11 bases left between them. CDR3 amino acids: CASSPYRVTDTQYF. The CDR3 DNA follows: TGTGCCAGCAGCCCCTACAGAGTCACAGATACGCAGTATTTT.

The V call is TRBV19, the J call TRBJ1-6; TRBD1 matches at 7 bases. Trimming removed 7 bases from V and 8 bases from J; junction bases left unmatched: 20. Germline V gene sequence: CDR1 LNHDA, CDR2 SQIVND (reference sequence). The CDR3 totals 18 residues. CDR3 protein: CASNVPRRTTGWDSPLHF. The DNA for the CDR3 is TGTGCCAGTAATGTGCCGCGCCGGACGACAGGGTGGGATTCACCCCTCCACTTT.

The chain recombines TRBV28 with TRBJ2-3; D uncertain. V was pared by 5 bases and J by 4 bases, with 16 bases between. This CDR3 is built from 15 residues. The germline V gene encodes CDR1 MDHEN and CDR2 SYDVKM. CDR3 nucleotides: TGTGCCAGCAGTCCCCCGGGTAGCTACGCAGATACGCAGTATTTT. Its protein product is CASSPPGSYADTQYF.

This chain uses TRBV29-1 with TRBJ1-4, with D unresolved. V lost 6 bases to trimming and J lost 4 bases, with 6 bases between them. The CDR3 is made up of 11 amino acids. The germline CDR1 and CDR2 sequences are SQVTM and ANQGSEA. In DNA, the CDR3 is TGCAGCGTGGGCCGTAATGAAAAACTGTTTTTT. Protein: CSVGRNEKLFF.

The V call is TRBV7-8, the J call TRBJ1-2; 8 bases map to TRBD1. The trim removed 0 bases at V and 2 bases at J, leaving 5 bases unmatched. CDR1 is SGHVS and CDR2 is FQNEAQ in the germline V gene. The CDR3 is 16 amino acids. The CDR3 nucleotides read TGTGCCAGCAGCTTAGCCAGGACAGGGACCAACTATGGCTACACCTTC. Translation gives CASSLARTGTNYGYTF.

The V gene is TRBV2, the J gene TRBJ2-1, with 13 bases lining up with TRBD2. After removal of 5 bases from V and 9 bases from J, the junction contained 16 bases not matched to a gene. This CDR3 region has 18 residues. Germline values: CDR1 SNHLY, CDR2 FYNNEI. This CDR3 reads CASSPTSGRSRGGAEQFF. CDR3 coding DNA: TGTGCCAGCAGTCCGACTAGCGGGAGGTCCCGTGGAGGCGCTGAGCAGTTCTTC. The entire variable domain, with the rest obtained from reference TRBV2 and TRBJ2-1, is as follows: EPEVTQTPSHQVTQMGQEVILRCVPISNHLYFYWYRQILGQKVEFLVSFYNNEISEKSEIFDDQFSVERPDGSNFTLKIRSTKLEDSAMYFCASSPTSGRSRGGAEQFFGPGTRLTVL.